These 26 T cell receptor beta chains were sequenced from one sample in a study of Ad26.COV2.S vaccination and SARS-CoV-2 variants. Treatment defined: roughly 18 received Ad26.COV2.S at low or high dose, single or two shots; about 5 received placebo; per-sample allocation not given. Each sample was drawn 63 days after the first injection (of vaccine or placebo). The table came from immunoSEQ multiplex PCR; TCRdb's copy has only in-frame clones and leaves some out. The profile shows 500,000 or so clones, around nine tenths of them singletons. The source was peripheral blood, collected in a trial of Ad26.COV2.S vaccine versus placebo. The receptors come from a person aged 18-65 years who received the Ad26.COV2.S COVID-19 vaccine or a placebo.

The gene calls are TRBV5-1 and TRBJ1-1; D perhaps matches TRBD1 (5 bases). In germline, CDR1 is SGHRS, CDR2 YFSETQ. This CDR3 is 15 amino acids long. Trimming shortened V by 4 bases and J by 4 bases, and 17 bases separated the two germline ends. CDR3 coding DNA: TGCGCCAGCAGCCCCCGGACTGCCCAGGGCACTGAAGCTTTCTTT. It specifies CASSPRTAQGTEAFF. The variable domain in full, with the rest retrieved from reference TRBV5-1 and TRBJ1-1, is KAGVTQTPRYLIKTRGQQVTLSCSPISGHRSVSWYQQTPGQGLQFLFEYFSETQRNKGNFPGRFSGRQFSNSRSEMNVSTLELGDSALYLCASSPRTAQGTEAFFGQGTRLTVV.

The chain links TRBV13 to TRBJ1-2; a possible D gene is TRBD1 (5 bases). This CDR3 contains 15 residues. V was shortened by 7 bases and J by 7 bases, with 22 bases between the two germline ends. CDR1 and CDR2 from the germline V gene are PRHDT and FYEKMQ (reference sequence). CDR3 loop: CASTGFVGAVGGYTF. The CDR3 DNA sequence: TGTGCCAGCACCGGGTTTGTAGGGGCGGTTGGTGGCTACACCTTC.

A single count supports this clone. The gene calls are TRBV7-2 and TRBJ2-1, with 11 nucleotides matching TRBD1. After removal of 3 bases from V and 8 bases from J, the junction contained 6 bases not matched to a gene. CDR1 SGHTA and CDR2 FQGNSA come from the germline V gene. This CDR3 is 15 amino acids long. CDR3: CASSFGQGARDEQFF. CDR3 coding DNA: TGTGCCAGCAGCTTCGGACAGGGGGCGCGGGATGAGCAGTTCTTC.

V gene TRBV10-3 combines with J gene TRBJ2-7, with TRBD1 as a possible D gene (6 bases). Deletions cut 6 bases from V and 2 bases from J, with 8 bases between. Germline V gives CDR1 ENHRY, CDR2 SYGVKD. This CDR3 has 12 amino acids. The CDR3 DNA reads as TGTGCCATCAGCTCAGGGGCCTACGAGCAGTACTTC. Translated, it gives CAISSGAYEQYF.

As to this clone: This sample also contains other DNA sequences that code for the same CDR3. The DNA for the CDR3 is TGTGCCAGCAGTTTATCGTCCAATCAGCCCCAGCATTTT. Encoded protein: CASSLSSNQPQHF. The genes are TRBV27 and TRBJ1-5; no firm D call. CDR1 and CDR2 from the germline V gene are MNHEY and SMNVEV (reference sequence). The CDR3 sequence is 13 residues long. Trimming removed 0 bases from V and 3 bases from J, with 3 bases in between.

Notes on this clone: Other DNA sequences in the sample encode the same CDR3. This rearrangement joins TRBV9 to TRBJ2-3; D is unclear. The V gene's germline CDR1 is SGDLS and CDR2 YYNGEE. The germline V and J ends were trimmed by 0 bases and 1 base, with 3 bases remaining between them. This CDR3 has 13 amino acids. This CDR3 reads CASSVGGTDTQYF. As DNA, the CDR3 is TGTGCCAGCAGCGTAGGGGGCACAGATACGCAGTATTTT. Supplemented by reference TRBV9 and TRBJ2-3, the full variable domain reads DSGVTQTPKHLITATGQRVTLRCSPRSGDLSVYWYQQSLDQGLQFLIQYYNGEERAKGNILERFSAQQFPDLHSELNLSSLELGDSALYFCASSVGGTDTQYFGPGTRLTVL.

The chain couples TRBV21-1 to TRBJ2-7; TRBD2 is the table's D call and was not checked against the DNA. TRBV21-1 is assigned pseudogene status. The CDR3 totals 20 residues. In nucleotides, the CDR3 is TGTGCCAGCAGCAAATTAAACAGGGATATAGGCGGGAGGGCCGGGGTCGAGCAGTACTTC. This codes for CASSKLNRDIGGRAGVEQYF.

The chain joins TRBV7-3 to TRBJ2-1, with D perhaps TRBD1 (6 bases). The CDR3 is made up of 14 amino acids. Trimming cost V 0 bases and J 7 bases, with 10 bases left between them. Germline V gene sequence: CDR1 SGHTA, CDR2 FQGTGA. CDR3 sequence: CASSLTGRGNEQFF. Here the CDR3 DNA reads TGTGCCAGCAGCTTAACGGGCAGGGGAAATGAGCAGTTCTTC. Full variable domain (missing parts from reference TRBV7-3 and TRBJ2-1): GAGVSQTPSNKVTEKGKYVELRCDPISGHTALYWYRQSLGQGPEFLIYFQGTGAADDSGLPNDRFFAVRPEGSVSTLKIQRTERGDSAVYLCASSLTGRGNEQFFGPGTRLTVL.

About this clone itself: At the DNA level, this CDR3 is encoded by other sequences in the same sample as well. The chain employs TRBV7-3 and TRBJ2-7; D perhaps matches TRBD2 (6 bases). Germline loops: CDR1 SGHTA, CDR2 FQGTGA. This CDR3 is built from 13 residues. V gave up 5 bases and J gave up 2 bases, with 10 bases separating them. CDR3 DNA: TGTGCCAGCAGCCCCGGGGGAGCCTACGAGCAGTACTTC. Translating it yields CASSPGGAYEQYF.

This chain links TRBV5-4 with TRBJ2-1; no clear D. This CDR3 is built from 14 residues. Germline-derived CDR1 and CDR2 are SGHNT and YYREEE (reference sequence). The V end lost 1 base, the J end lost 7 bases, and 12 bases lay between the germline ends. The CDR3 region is CASSLSVYPNEQFF. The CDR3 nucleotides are TGTGCCAGCAGCTTGTCCGTTTACCCTAATGAGCAGTTCTTC.

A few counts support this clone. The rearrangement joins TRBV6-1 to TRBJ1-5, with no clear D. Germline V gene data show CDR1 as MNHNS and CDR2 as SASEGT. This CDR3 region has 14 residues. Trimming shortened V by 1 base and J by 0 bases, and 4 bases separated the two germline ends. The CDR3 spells CASSEVSSNQPQHF. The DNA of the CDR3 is TGTGCCAGCAGTGAAGTCAGTAGCAATCAGCCCCAGCATTTT.

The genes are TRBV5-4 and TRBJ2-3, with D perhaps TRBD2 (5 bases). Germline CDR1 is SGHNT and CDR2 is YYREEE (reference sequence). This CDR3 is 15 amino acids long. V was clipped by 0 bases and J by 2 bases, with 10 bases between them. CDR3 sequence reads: CASSLVERITDTQYF. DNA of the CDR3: TGTGCCAGCAGCTTGGTGGAGCGGATCACAGATACGCAGTATTTT.

Here the CDR3 reads CASSSSGTVYEQYF. DNA of the CDR3: TGTGCCAGCAGCTCCTCCGGGACGGTCTACGAGCAGTACTTC. This chain links TRBV7-9 with TRBJ2-7, with D possibly being TRBD1 or TRBD2 (5 bases each). Germline V gene lookup returns CDR1 SEHNR and CDR2 FQNEAQ (reference sequence). V was trimmed by 4 bases and J by 3 bases, leaving 13 bases between them. The CDR3 contains 14 residues.

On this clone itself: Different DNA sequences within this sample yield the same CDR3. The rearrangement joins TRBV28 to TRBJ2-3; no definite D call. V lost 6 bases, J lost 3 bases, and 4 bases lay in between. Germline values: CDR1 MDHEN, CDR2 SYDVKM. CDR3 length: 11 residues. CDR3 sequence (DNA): TGTGCCAGCAGGGATACAGATACGCAGTATTTT. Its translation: CASRDTDTQYF.

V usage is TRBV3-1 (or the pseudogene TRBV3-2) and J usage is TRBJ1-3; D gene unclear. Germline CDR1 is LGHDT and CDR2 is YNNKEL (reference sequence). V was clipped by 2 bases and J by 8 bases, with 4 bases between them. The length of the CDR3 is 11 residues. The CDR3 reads CASSQTDTIYF. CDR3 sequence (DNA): TGTGCCAGCAGCCAAACGGACACCATATATTTT.

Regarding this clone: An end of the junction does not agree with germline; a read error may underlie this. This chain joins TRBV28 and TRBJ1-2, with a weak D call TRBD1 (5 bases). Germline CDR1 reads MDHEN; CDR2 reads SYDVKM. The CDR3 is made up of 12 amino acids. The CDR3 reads CASSEEGLVGAF. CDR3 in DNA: TGTGCCAGCAGTGAGGAGGGACTAGTTGGTGCCTTC.

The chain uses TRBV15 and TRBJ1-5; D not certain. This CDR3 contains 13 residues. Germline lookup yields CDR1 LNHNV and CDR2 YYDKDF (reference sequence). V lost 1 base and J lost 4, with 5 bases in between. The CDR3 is CATSRVANQPQHF. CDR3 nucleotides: TGTGCCACCAGCAGAGTGGCAAATCAGCCCCAGCATTTT.

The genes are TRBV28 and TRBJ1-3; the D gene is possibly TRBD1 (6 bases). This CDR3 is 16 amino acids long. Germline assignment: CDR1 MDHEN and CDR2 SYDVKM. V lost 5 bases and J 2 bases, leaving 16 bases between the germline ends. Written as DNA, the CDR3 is TGTGCCAGCAGTAAAACAGGGTTCAGGCCTGGAAACACCATATATTTT. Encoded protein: CASSKTGFRPGNTIYF.

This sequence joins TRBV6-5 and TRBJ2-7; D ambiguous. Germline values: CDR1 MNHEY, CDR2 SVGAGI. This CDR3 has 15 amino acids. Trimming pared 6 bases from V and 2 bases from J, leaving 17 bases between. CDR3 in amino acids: CASSGYSAFTYEQYF. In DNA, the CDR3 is TGTGCCAGCAGCGGTTACAGTGCGTTCACCTACGAGCAGTACTTC.

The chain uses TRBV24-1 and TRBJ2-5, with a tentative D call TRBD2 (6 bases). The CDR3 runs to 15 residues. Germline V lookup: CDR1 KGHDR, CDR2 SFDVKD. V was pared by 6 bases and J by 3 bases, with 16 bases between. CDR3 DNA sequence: TGTGCCACCAGTAATCCCAGGGAGGTGGAAGAGACCCAGTACTTC. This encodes CATSNPREVEETQYF.

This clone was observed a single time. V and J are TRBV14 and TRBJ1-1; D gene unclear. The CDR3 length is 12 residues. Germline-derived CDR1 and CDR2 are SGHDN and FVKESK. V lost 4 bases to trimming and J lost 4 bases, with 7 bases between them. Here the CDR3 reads CASSRQFTEAFF. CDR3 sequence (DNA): TGTGCCAGCAGCCGCCAGTTCACTGAAGCTTTCTTT.

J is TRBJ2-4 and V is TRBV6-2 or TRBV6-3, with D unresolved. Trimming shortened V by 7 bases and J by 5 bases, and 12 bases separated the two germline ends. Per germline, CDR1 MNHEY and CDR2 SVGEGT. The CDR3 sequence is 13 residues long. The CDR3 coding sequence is TGTGCCAGCACCCCGGGCTCCCAAAACATTCAGTACTTC. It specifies CASTPGSQNIQYF.

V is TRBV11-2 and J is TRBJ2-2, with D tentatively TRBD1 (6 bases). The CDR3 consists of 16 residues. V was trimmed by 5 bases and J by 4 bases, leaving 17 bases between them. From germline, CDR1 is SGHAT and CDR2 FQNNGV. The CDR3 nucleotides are TGTGCCAGCAGCCATCAACCCGGGACAACCACCGGGGAGCTGTTTTTT. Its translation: CASSHQPGTTTGELFF.

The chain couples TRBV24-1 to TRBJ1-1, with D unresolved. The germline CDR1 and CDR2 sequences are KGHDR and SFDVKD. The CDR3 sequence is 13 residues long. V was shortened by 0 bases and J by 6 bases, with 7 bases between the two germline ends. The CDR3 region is CATSDLAGAEAFF. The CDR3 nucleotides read TGTGCCACCAGTGATTTGGCCGGGGCTGAAGCTTTCTTT.

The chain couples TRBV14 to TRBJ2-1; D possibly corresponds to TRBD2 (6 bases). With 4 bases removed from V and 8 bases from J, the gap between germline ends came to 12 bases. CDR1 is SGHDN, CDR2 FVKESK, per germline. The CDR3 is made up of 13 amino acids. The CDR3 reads CASSLLKRDEQFF. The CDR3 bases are TGTGCCAGCAGCCTCCTGAAGCGGGATGAGCAGTTCTTC.

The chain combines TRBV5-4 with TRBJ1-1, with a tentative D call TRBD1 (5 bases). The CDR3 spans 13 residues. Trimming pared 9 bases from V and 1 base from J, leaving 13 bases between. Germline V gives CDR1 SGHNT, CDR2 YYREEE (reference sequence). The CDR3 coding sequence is TGTGCCACCGGCGGGGGGGGGAACACTGAAGCTTTCTTT. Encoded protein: CATGGGGNTEAFF.